This is a list of T cell receptor beta chains from one sample in a study of T-cell reconstitution after alpha-beta-depleted transplantation in children. One entry per CDR3 protein results from TCRdb running MiXCR on the PCR reads. The sample records more than 500,000 distinct CDR3 sequences, approximately 10% being singletons. The source material was PBMCs, mostly from graft donor cells, sampled 180 days after TCRalphabeta/CD19-depleted stem cell transplant. Receptors originate from a female patient between 2 and 15 years old who had a stem cell transplant for aplastic anemia, so the T cells may come from the graft donor. Both conserved end residues are part of each CDR3. The D gene is left open where the match is weak. Size values are once, few and many counts, or a class for expanded clones, and some rows have none.

TGTGCCATCAAGTACGGGGCTGGAAACACCATATATTTT,CAIKYGAGNTIYF,many,TRBV10-3,NA,TRBJ1-3
TGCGCCAGCAGCCAAAGTAGCGGACCGGAGACCCAGTACTTC,CASSQSSGPETQYF,few,TRBV4-1,NA,TRBJ2-5
TGCAGCGTTGAGGAAGGACAGGGTCATGGCTACACCTTC,CSVEEGQGHGYTF,few,TRBV29-1,TRBD1,TRBJ1-2
TGTGCCAGCAGTTTACCAAGCGTATTAGGGGGGAGCGCTGAAGCTTTCTTT,CASSLPSVLGGSAEAFF,few,TRBV28,NA,TRBJ1-1
TGCAGCGTTGAAGCCAGGGGGGTCCCGGCGTTCAATGAGCAGTTCTTC,CSVEARGVPAFNEQFF,NA,TRBV29-1,NA,TRBJ2-1
TGTGCCAGCAGCCAAGAGGCCCGCCGGGAGACCCAGTACTTC,CASSQEARRETQYF,few,TRBV4-2,NA,TRBJ2-5
TGTGCCAGCAGCGTAGAGACTAGCGCCTCCTCACCCTACGAGCAGTACTTC,CASSVETSASSPYEQYF,NA,TRBV9,TRBD2,TRBJ2-7
TGCGCCAGCACCAACCGCCCAGGGGCCTACACTGAAGCTTTCTTT,CASTNRPGAYTEAFF,NA,TRBV5-1,NA,TRBJ1-1
TGCGCCAGCAGCTCGGGGGGCACCTACAATGAGCAGTTCTTC,CASSSGGTYNEQFF,NA,TRBV5-1,NA,TRBJ2-1
TGTGCCAGCTCACCCCATAAGACAGTGAACACTGAAGCTTTCTTT,CASSPHKTVNTEAFF,NA,TRBV18,NA,TRBJ1-1
TGTGCCAGCAGTTGGTTCAACCCCTCCTACAATGAGCAGTTCTTC,CASSWFNPSYNEQFF,few,TRBV27,NA,TRBJ2-1
TGTGCTAGTGGTTTGGTCCATCCTGGACTAGCGGGAGTTGTTCAAGAGACCCAGTACTTC,CASGLVHPGLAGVVQETQYF,once,TRBV12-5,TRBD2,TRBJ2-5
TGCAGTGCCCCTAGCGGGAGGATCTACGAGCAGTACTTC,CSAPSGRIYEQYF,many,TRBV20-1,TRBD2,TRBJ2-7
TGTGCCAGCAGTTACTCGTTGCGAAGCTCCTACAATGAGCAGTTCTTC,CASSYSLRSSYNEQFF,NA,TRBV6-2/TRBV6-3,NA,TRBJ2-1
TGTGCCAGCAGTTACCTTGAGGGATTTGGCTACACCTTC,CASSYLEGFGYTF,few,TRBV9,NA,TRBJ1-2
TGTGCCAGCAGCGTAGATTCGGGAGTTGTTTACAATGAGCAGTTCTTC,CASSVDSGVVYNEQFF,NA,TRBV9,NA,TRBJ2-1